This T cell receptor (beta chain) was profiled in a study of T-cell reconstitution after alpha-beta-depleted transplantation in children. The TCRbeta library was prepared with unique molecular identifiers. One entry per CDR3 protein, called by TCRdb with MiXCR from the PCR reads. The sample holds about 270,000 distinct CDR3 sequences, roughly 9.5% seen once. CDR3 length: 15 residues. As to this clonotype: A junction boundary mismatches the germline segment, possibly from a read error.

Specimen: PBMCs from the stem cell graft donor, collected from the stem cell graft. The sequence derives from a human donor who donated a stem cell graft to a child with SCID. The V call is TRBV12-3 or TRBV12-4, the J call TRBJ2-7, with no clear D. CDR3 nucleotide sequence: TGTGCCAGCAGTTTAAGACGGACGCACTCCTACGGGCAGTACTTC. This sequence encodes CASSLRRTHSYGQYF.